One and the same sample provided the 21 T cell receptor beta chains below, sequenced in a study of identical twins. TCRdb reprocessed the 5' RACE reads with MiXCR, giving one entry per CDR3 protein. The sample records about 530,000 distinct CDR3 sequences, 20% to 25% being singletons. These data were also filed under a second study, of yellow fever vaccine responses in identical twins.

The source material was CD4+ T cells sorted from blood. The receptors were gathered from a woman aged 18-29 years in good health.

The rearrangement uses TRBV3-1 and TRBJ1-2; D remains unclear. V was clipped by 1 base and J by 9 bases, with 9 bases between them. CDR1 is LGHDT, CDR2 YNNKEL, per germline (reference sequence). This CDR3 spans 12 amino acids. CDR3 sequence reads: CASSQGPQSYTF. As DNA, the CDR3 is TGTGCCAGCAGCCAAGGGCCCCAGAGCTACACCTTC.

The rearrangement links TRBV5-1 to TRBJ2-7, with D possibly being TRBD2 (7 bases). Germline V gene data show CDR1 as SGHRS and CDR2 as YFSETQ. V lost 0 bases and J 2 bases, leaving 12 bases between the germline ends. CDR3 length: 15 residues. The chain's CDR3 is CASSLGGGATYEQYF. As DNA, the CDR3 is TGCGCCAGCAGCTTGGGCGGGGGCGCGACCTACGAGCAGTACTTC. Full variable domain (remainder filled in from reference TRBV5-1 and TRBJ2-7): KAGVTQTPRYLIKTRGQQVTLSCSPISGHRSVSWYQQTPGQGLQFLFEYFSETQRNKGNFPGRFSGRQFSNSRSEMNVSTLELGDSALYLCASSLGGGATYEQYFGPGTRLTVT.

The J gene is TRBJ2-4, the V gene TRBV29-1; a possible D gene is TRBD1 (6 bases). Germline V gene data show CDR1 as SQVTM and CDR2 as ANQGSEA. Trimming stripped 4 bases from V and 0 bases from J, with 22 bases between. This CDR3 comprises 18 residues. CDR3 sequence: CSVGSLTGSGVAKNIQYF. CDR3 nucleotides: TGCAGCGTTGGGAGTCTCACAGGGTCCGGTGTAGCCAAAAACATTCAGTACTTC.

The chain has TRBV3-1 and TRBJ2-5; 7 positions match TRBD1. The CDR3 is made up of 17 amino acids. J lost 5 bases, V lost 11 bases, and 23 bases had no gene match. The germline V gene has CDR1 LGHDT and CDR2 YNNKEL (reference sequence). CDR3 coding DNA: TGTGCCTCCAGCCCTCGACGGGACAGACACCATAGCGAGACCCAGTACTTC. Translation gives CASSPRRDRHHSETQYF.

The chain carries TRBV5-1 and TRBJ2-5, with TRBD1 as a possible D gene (6 bases). The V gene's germline CDR1 is SGHRS and CDR2 YFSETQ. The CDR3 has 17 amino acids. V dropped 1 base and J dropped 5 bases, with 21 bases sitting between them. The CDR3 DNA is TGCGCCAGCAGCTTGAAGGTCAGCGGTCCAAGGGGGGAGACCCAGTACTTC. It specifies CASSLKVSGPRGETQYF.

CDR3 in amino acids: CASSFTGTGLSNEKLFF. The CDR3 DNA follows: TGCGCCAGCAGCTTCACCGGGACGGGACTCAGTAATGAAAAACTGTTTTTT. The chain combines TRBV5-1 with TRBJ1-4, with a weak D call TRBD1 (5 bases). Germline CDR1 is SGHRS and CDR2 is YFSETQ. This CDR3 has 17 amino acids. The germline V and J ends were trimmed by 2 bases and 4 bases, with 18 bases remaining between them. The whole variable domain, remainder taken from reference TRBV5-1 and TRBJ1-4, is KAGVTQTPRYLIKTRGQQVTLSCSPISGHRSVSWYQQTPGQGLQFLFEYFSETQRNKGNFPGRFSGRQFSNSRSEMNVSTLELGDSALYLCASSFTGTGLSNEKLFFGSGTQLSVL.

This clonotype was observed a handful of times. This rearrangement joins TRBV20-1 to TRBJ1-5; no clear D. The V gene's germline CDR1 is DFQATT and CDR2 SNEGSKA (reference sequence). The V gene lost 6 bases and the J gene lost 3 bases, with 15 bases spanning the gap. This CDR3 has 14 residues. CDR3: CSAPGLVDNQPQHF. The DNA of the CDR3 is TGCAGTGCCCCCGGTTTGGTTGACAATCAGCCCCAGCATTTT.

The rearrangement links TRBV7-8 to TRBJ2-5, with a possible D match to TRBD1 (5 bases). V shed 8 bases and J shed 5 bases, with 15 bases lying between them. CDR1 SGHVS and CDR2 FQNEAQ come from the germline V gene. The CDR3 has 13 residues. CDR3 nucleotide sequence: TGTGCCAGCGGGATCGGGCCAGGGGAGACCCAGTACTTC. Its protein product is CASGIGPGETQYF.

The chain combines TRBV20-1 with TRBJ2-2, with 12 positions matching TRBD2. Germline trimming cut 2 bases from V and 1 base from J; bases unmatched to any gene: 5. The CDR3 is 17 residues long. Per germline, CDR1 DFQATT and CDR2 SNEGSKA (reference sequence). CDR3 loop: CSARIRLAGENTGELFF. CDR3 sequence (DNA): TGCAGTGCTAGAATAAGACTAGCGGGAGAGAACACCGGGGAGCTGTTTTTT.

This clonotype has just a few counts. The chain has TRBV12-3 or TRBV12-4 and TRBJ2-7; either TRBD1 or TRBD2 may supply D (6 bases each). V was trimmed by 6 bases and J by 1 base, leaving 19 bases between them. This CDR3 contains 16 residues. Here the CDR3 reads CASSRDTRGVSYEQYF. The CDR3 nucleotides read TGTGCCAGCAGCCGGGACACAAGGGGGGTTTCCTACGAGCAGTACTTC.

In this sample, this clonotype turned up a few times. The chain has TRBV20-1 and TRBJ2-1, with 7 bases identical to TRBD1. V shed 4 bases, J shed 0 bases, and the junction held 6 bases outside the gene matches. Germline V gives CDR1 DFQATT, CDR2 SNEGSKA (reference sequence). The CDR3 consists of 15 residues. As DNA, the CDR3 is TGCAGTGCTAATCCGACAGGGAGCTCCTACAATGAGCAGTTCTTC. It encodes CSANPTGSSYNEQFF.

The chain combines TRBV3-1 with TRBJ1-6; 7 positions agree with TRBD1. The CDR3 has 14 amino acids. The V gene end was trimmed by 5 bases and the J gene end by 5 bases; junction bases not matched to a gene: 3. Germline V lookup: CDR1 LGHDT, CDR2 YNNKEL (reference sequence). The CDR3 region has the DNA TGTGCCAGCAGCTACGGACAGGATAATTCACCCCTCCACTTT. It is translated as CASSYGQDNSPLHF.

This chain joins TRBV28 and TRBJ2-7; TRBD1 is a possible D gene (5 bases). Germline CDR1 reads MDHEN; CDR2 reads SYDVKM. Trimming shortened V by 5 bases and J by 8 bases, and 16 bases separated the two germline ends. The CDR3 has 13 residues. Here the CDR3 reads CASSPELGPQQYF. The CDR3 DNA sequence: TGTGCCAGCAGTCCCGAGCTGGGGCCTCAGCAGTACTTC.

The chain employs TRBV4-1 and TRBJ2-3, with 9 bases identical to TRBD1. CDR1 is MGHRA, CDR2 YSYEKL, per germline. The CDR3 consists of 20 residues. V shed 1 base and J 1 base; nucleotides not matched to a gene: 15. The CDR3 spells CASSQGRRQGVLSGTDTQYF. The CDR3 DNA reads TGCGCCAGCAGCCAAGGACGGAGACAGGGGGTTCTAAGCGGCACAGATACGCAGTATTTT.

This chain joins TRBV24-1 and TRBJ2-1, with a possible D match to TRBD1 (6 bases). The germline CDR1 and CDR2 sequences are KGHDR and SFDVKD. V was shortened by 4 bases and J by 9 bases, with 18 bases between the two germline ends. The CDR3 covers 15 residues. The DNA for the CDR3 is TGTGCCACCAGTGACCCCTTGGGGGCCGGCATTGAGCAGTTCTTC. Protein product: CATSDPLGAGIEQFF.

The rearrangement links TRBV11-3 to TRBJ2-2, with D perhaps TRBD1 or TRBD2 (5 bases each). Trimming removed 3 bases at V and 10 bases at J, with 18 bases between. The CDR3 is 15 residues long. Per germline, CDR1 SGHNT and CDR2 YENEEA. For the CDR3, the DNA is TGTGCCAGCAGCTTTGAGGGGCTGAGGGGCCAGGAGCTGTTTTTT. It yields the protein CASSFEGLRGQELFF.

The chain couples TRBV2 to TRBJ2-2; no firm D call. The CDR3 is 16 amino acids. The germline V gene encodes CDR1 SNHLY and CDR2 FYNNEI. V lost 2 bases to trimming and J lost 1 base, with 11 bases between them. The CDR3 spells CASSENYVGNTGELFF. As DNA, the CDR3 is TGTGCCAGCAGTGAAAATTATGTAGGGAACACCGGGGAGCTGTTTTTT.

The chain recombines TRBV7-6 with TRBJ1-6, with TRBD1 matching 7 bases. Germline-derived CDR1 and CDR2 are SGHVS and FNYEAQ. V lost 5 bases to trimming and J lost 10 bases; unmatched junction nucleotides: 11. The CDR3 runs to 15 residues. The CDR3 bases are TGTGCCAGCAGCACCTCCGACAGGGAGGTCTCACCCCTCCACTTT. Translating gives CASSTSDREVSPLHF.

This clonotype showed up just a few times. The V gene is TRBV24-1, the J gene TRBJ2-3, with a possible D match to TRBD1 (6 bases). Germline CDR1 reads KGHDR; CDR2 reads SFDVKD. The CDR3 sequence is 14 residues long. Trimming pared 4 bases from V and 7 bases from J, leaving 14 bases between. As DNA, the CDR3 is TGTGCCACCAGTGAGGACGGGACACCAAATACGCAGTATTTT. This gives the protein CATSEDGTPNTQYF.

Regarding this clonotype: Relative to the germline gene, one junction end is altered; a read error may explain this. The rearrangement joins TRBV10-1 to TRBJ2-3; D gene uncertain. The CDR3 has 13 amino acids. The germline V gene encodes CDR1 WNHNN and CDR2 SYGVQD (reference sequence). The CDR3: CASSESGADTQYF. The CDR3 DNA is TGTGCCAGCAGTGAAAGTGGCGCAGATACGCAGTATTTT.

The chain employs TRBV12-3 or TRBV12-4 and TRBJ2-3; TRBD2 matches at 10 bases. This CDR3 region has 14 residues. V trimming: 7 bases; J trimming: 4 bases; junction bases outside the gene matches: 5. CDR3 nucleotide sequence: TGTGCCAGCAACGAGCGGGAGGGTGCAGATACGCAGTATTTT. Translation: CASNEREGADTQYF.